This T cell receptor (beta chain) is from a study of cytomegalovirus exposure and HLA in healthy donors. The CDR3 covers 15 residues. Germline V CDR1 and CDR2: SEHNR, FQNEAQ (reference sequence). The V gene end was trimmed by 4 bases and the J gene end by 3 bases; junction bases not matched to a gene: 6. PCR involved 60 Vbeta and 13 Jbeta primers. Repertoires were generated with immunoSEQ multiplex PCR, while TCRdb's copy carries only in-frame clones and drops some. The data hold 150,000 to 180,000 clones, with roughly three quarters observed a single time. Sequencing input: PBMCs. This TCR came from a man between 25 and 39 years old in good health and CMV-seropositive. The chain joins TRBV7-9 to TRBJ2-3; 8 bases fit TRBD1. The CDR3 region is CASSSDRGRTDTQYF. DNA for the CDR3: TGTGCCAGCAGCTCTGACAGGGGTAGGACAGATACGCAGTATTTT.